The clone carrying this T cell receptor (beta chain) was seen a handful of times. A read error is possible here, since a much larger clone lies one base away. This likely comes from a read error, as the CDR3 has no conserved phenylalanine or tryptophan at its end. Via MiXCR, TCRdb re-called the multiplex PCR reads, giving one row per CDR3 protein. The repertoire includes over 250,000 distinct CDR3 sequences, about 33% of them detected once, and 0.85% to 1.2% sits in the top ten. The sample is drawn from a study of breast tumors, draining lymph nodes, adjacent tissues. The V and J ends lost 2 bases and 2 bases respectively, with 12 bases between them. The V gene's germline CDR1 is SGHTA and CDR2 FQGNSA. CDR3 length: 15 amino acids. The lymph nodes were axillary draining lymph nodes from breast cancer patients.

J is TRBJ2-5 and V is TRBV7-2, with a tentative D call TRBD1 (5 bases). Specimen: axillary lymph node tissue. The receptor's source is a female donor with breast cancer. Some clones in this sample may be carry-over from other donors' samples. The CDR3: CASSLIGALQETQYS. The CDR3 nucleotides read TGTGCCAGCAGCTTAATAGGGGCCCTTCAAGAGACCCAGTACTCC.